These T cell receptor beta chains were read from a single sample in a study of cytomegalovirus exposure and HLA in healthy donors. Clones were read by immunoSEQ multiplex PCR, and TCRdb kept only the in-frame ones, dropping some. The sample data list more than 130,000 clones. The sequenced sample was PBMCs. Every receptor here comes from a man aged 35 to 55 in good health and CMV-seronegative. Both conserved end residues are part of each CDR3. D genes are given only for firm matches.

cdr3_length d_call j_call v_call cdr3_aa cdr3_nt
17 - TRBJ2-5 TRBV4-2 CASSQDGGRGGGETQYF TGTGCCAGCAGCCAAGACGGAGGCAGGGGTGGCGGGGAGACCCAGTACTTC
14 TRBD2 TRBJ2-1 TRBV11-1 CASSPERGDNEQFF TGTGCCAGCAGCCCGGAGCGGGGGGACAATGAGCAGTTCTTC
15 TRBD1 TRBJ2-2 TRBV5-1 CASSLEQGATGELFF TGCGCCAGCAGCTTGGAACAGGGGGCGACCGGGGAGCTGTTTTTT
13 TRBD1 TRBJ1-1 TRBV11-2 CASSLGTGGSAFF TGTGCCAGCAGCTTAGGGACAGGGGGTTCAGCTTTCTTT
14 TRBD1 TRBJ1-1 TRBV6-1 CATDGYRGNTEAFF TGTGCCACGGACGGTTACAGGGGAAATACTGAAGCTTTCTTT
15 - TRBJ1-1 TRBV7-9 CASSFGSGMNTEAFF TGTGCCAGCAGCTTCGGAAGCGGAATGAACACTGAAGCTTTCTTT
14 TRBD2 TRBJ2-7 TRBV7-9 CASSLMGGSYEQYF TGTGCCAGCAGCTTAATGGGAGGGTCCTACGAGCAGTACTTC
13 - TRBJ2-1 TRBV6-4 CASSDSTENEQFF TGTGCCAGCAGTGACTCGACTGAGAATGAGCAGTTCTTC
16 - TRBJ1-6 TRBV7-2 CASSLAAGSYNSPLHF TGTGCCAGCAGCTTAGCGGCGGGGTCCTATAATTCACCCCTCCACTTT
16 - TRBJ1-4 TRBV6-5 CASSYSRQGFGEKLFF TGTGCCAGCAGTTACTCGAGACAAGGCTTTGGGGAAAAACTGTTTTTT
16 - TRBJ2-7 TRBV9 CASSKRPSLLSHEQYF TGTGCCAGCAGCAAACGCCCCTCTCTCCTCTCCCACGAGCAGTACTTC